The T cell receptor (beta chain) described here comes from a study of T cell responses to AZD1222 COVID-19 vaccine. Study-wide findings and caveats: Spike-specific TCR breadth and depth went up after people got two AZD1222 doses.

The assay was immunoSEQ multiplex PCR, and TCRdb's table has in-frame clones only and misses some. The table has 95,000 to 150,000 clones, roughly 91% seen once. This CDR3 contains 16 residues. CDR1 and CDR2 (germline): SNHLY, FYNNEI. V was trimmed by 0 bases and J by 2 bases, leaving 14 bases between them. Points on this clone: Antigen specificity is unknown.

This specimen consisted of peripheral blood, obtained on day 0 of AZD1222 vaccination. This receptor was taken from an adult in good health. The chain links TRBV2 to TRBJ2-7; D is undetermined. Here the CDR3 DNA reads TGTGCCAGCAGTGAAGCGCTTCGAGGAGCTGCCTACGAGCAGTACTTC. This translates into CASSEALRGAAYEQYF.